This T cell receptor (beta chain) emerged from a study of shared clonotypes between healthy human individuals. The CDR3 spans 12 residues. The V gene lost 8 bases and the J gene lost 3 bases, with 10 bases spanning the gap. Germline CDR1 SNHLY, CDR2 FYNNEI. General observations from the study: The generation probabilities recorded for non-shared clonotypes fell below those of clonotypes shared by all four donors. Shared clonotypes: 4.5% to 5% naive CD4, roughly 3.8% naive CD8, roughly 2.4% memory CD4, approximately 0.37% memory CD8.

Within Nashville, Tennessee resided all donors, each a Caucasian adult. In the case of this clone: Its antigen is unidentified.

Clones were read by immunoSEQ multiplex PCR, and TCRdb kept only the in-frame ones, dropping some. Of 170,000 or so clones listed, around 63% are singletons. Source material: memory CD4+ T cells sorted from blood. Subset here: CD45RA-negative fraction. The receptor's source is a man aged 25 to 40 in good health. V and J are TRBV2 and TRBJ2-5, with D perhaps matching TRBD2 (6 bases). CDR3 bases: TGTGCCAGCGGATGGGGGGAAGAGACCCAGTACTTC. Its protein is CASGWGEETQYF.